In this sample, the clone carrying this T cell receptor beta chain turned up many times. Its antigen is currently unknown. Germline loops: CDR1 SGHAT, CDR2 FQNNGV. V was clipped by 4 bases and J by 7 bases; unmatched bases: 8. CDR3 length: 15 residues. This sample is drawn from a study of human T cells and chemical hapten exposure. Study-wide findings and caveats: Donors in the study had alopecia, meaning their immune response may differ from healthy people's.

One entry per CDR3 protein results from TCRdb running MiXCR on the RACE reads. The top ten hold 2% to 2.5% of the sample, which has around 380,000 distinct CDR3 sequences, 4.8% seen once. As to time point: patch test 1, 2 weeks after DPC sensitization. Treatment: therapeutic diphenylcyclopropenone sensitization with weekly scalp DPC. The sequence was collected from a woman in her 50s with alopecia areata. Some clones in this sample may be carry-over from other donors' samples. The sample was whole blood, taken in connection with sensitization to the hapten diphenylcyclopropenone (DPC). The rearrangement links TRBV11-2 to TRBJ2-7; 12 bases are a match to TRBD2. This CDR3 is CASSSELAGGSEQYF. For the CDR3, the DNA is TGTGCCAGCAGCTCCGAACTAGCGGGAGGTAGTGAGCAGTACTTC.